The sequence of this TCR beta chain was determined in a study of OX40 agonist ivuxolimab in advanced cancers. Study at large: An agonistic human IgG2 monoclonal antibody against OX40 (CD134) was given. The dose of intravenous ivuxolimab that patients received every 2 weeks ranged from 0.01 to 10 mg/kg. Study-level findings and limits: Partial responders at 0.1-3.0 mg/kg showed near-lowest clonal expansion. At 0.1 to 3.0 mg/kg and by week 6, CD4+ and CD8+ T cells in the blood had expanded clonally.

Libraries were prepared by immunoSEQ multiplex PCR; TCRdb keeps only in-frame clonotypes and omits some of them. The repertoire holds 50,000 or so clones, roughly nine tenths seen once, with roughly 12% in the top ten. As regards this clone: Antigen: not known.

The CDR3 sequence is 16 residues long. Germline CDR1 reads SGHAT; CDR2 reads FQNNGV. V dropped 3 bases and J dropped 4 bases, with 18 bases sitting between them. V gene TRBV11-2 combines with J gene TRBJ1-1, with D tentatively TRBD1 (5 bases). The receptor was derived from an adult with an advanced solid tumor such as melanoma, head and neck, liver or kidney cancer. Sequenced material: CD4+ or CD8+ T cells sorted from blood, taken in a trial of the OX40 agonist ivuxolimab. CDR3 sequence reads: CASSLGIGSGGTEAFF. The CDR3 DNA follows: TGTGCCAGCAGCTTGGGAATCGGGTCTGGGGGCACTGAAGCTTTCTTT.